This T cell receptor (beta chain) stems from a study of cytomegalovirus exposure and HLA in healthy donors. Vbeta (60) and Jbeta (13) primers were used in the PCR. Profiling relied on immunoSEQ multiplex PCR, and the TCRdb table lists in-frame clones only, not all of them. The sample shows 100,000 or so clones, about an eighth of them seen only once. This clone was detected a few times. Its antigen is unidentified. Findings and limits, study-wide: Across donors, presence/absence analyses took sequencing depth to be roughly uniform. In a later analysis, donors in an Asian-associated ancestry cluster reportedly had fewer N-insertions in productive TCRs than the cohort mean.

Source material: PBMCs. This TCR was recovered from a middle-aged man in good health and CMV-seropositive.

The CDR3 loop is CAIRQTGEDTQYF. DNA of the CDR3: TGTGCCATCAGACAGACAGGGGAGGATACGCAGTATTTT. The chain is built from TRBV10-3 and TRBJ2-3, with TRBD1 matching over 8 bases. The length of the CDR3 is 13 residues. The ends lost 6 bases at V and 6 bases at J; junction bases unmatched: 5. CDR1 ENHRY and CDR2 SYGVKD come from the germline V gene.